These T cell receptor beta chains were read from a single sample in a study of shared clonotypes between healthy human individuals. The data were produced by immunoSEQ multiplex PCR, yet TCRdb's version contains in-frame clones alone and is incomplete. Of about 320,000 clones detected, about nine tenths appear once; the ten largest clones hold 16%. The specimen was memory CD8+ T cells sorted from blood. Source of these receptors: a young man in good health. CDR3s include the opening cysteine and the closing phenylalanine or tryptophan.

v_call	cdr3_aa
TRBV7-9	CASSSGTGVTQYF
TRBV4-3	CASSLAGNTDTQYF
TRBV7-9	CASSLVPLEISTDTQYF
TRBV27	CASSLREQYF
TRBV28	CASSPETSGGIYEQYF
TRBV28	CASSFFSGEGANVLTF
TRBV9	CASSPSGVEYEQYF
TRBV1	CTSSQSRASLIGTQYF
TRBV7-6	CASSLEQNSPLHF
TRBV27	CASSPRPAGGGELFF
TRBV5-1	CASSQVRDWTVNEQFF
TRBV6-5	CASSLGTGAGELFF
TRBV7-7	CASSLTRSHEQYF
TRBV23-1	CASRTGANTYEQYF
TRBV4-1	CASSYPARQGATTGELFF
TRBV7-8	CASSLGLTGRRSGANVLTF
TRBV9	CASSEQGANGYTF
TRBV9	CASSPGLNQETQYF
TRBV5-6	CASSFGGSYEQYF
TRBV10-3	CAIRPNAYEQYF
TRBV19	CASSMASGETQYF
TRBV7-9	CASSFQREGLNEQFF
TRBV30	CAWSALWRAQETQYF
TRBV5-1	CASSLNTRPRFVYEQYF
TRBV4-1	CASSHKTQGVGYEQYF
TRBV7-9	CASSSIVILAGSSYNEQFF
TRBV9	CASSGTANTEAFF
TRBV4-1	CASSQSEGRMNTEAFF
TRBV2	CASSELSSGNTIYF
TRBV13	CASSRTGHLDTEAFF
TRBV5-6	CASSLFGGEKAFF
TRBV2	CASSAPGEMYEQYF
TRBV13	CASSLGLTSGTFYNEQFF
TRBV18	CASSPGVKGYNSPLHF
TRBV28	CASRPDTLYGYTF
TRBV27	CASSLSHGRSYEQYF
TRBV30	CAWMLDRGPYEQYF
TRBV2	CASSESPSAFEAFF
TRBV7-9	CALTPGQGKTEAFF
TRBV27	CASSLVGPYEQYF